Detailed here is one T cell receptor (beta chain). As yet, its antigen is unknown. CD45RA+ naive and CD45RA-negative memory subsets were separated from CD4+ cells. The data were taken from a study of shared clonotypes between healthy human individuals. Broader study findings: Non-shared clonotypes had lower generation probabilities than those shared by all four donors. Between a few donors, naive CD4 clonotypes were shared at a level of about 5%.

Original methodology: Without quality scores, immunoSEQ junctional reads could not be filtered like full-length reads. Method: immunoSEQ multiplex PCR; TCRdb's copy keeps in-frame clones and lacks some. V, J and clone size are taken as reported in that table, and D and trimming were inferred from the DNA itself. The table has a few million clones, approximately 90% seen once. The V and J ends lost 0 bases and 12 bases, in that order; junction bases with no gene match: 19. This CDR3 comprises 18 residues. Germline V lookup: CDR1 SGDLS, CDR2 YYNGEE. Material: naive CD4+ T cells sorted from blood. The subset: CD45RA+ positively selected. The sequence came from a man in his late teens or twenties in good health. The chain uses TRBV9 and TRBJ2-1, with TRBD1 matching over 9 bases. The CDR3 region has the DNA TGTGCCAGCAGCGTAGCTATTTCCACCGGGACAGGGTTCTTCGGGCAGTTCTTC. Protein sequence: CASSVAISTGTGFFGQFF.